These 26 T cell receptor beta chains share one sample of origin, sequenced in a study of glioma-infiltrating T cells after dendritic cell vaccination. As for time point: after dendritic cell vaccination, including at tumor progression/relapse. Assay: immunoSEQ multiplex PCR; the TCRdb copy retains only in-frame clones and omits some. The sample holds some 90,000 clones, approximately 78% seen once. The sample consisted of blood, taken after dendritic cell vaccination. The source is a human donor with glioblastoma.

The V and J genes are TRBV30 and TRBJ2-7; 7 nucleotides agree with TRBD1. The CDR3 loop spans 14 amino acids. With V trimmed by 2 bases and J by 3 bases, 7 bases remained unmatched. Germline assignment: CDR1 GTSNPN and CDR2 SVGIG (reference sequence). As DNA, the CDR3 is TGTGCCTGGAGTCGAAAGGGACAGCACTACGAGCAGTACGTC. It is translated as CAWSRKGQHYEQYV.

The CDR3 nucleotides read TGCGCCACCCTCCCCGAAGAAGGGACAGGGGGCTCTGGGGCCAACGTCCTGACTTTC. It translates to CATLPEEGTGGSGANVLTF. The rearrangement links TRBV10-1 to TRBJ2-6; 11 nucleotides align to TRBD1. After removal of 10 bases from V and 0 bases from J, the junction contained 14 bases not matched to a gene. The length of the CDR3 is 19 residues. Germline V gene lookup returns CDR1 WNHNN and CDR2 SYGVQD (reference sequence).

This chain uses TRBV5-6 with TRBJ2-3; possibly TRBD1 for D (5 bases). The germline gives CDR1 SGHDT, CDR2 YYEEEE. Trimming removed 0 bases at V and 1 base at J, with 6 bases between. The CDR3 covers 14 residues. The CDR3 sequence: CASSLVQGTDTQYF. The CDR3 bases are TGTGCCAGCAGCTTGGTACAGGGCACAGATACGCAGTATTTT.

The rearrangement links TRBV6-4 to TRBJ2-3; 14 bases line up with TRBD2. V dropped 2 bases and J dropped 6; count of bases not matched to a gene: 4. This CDR3 comprises 16 residues. Germline loops: CDR1 MRHNA, CDR2 SNTAGT. For the CDR3, the DNA is TGTGCCAGCAGTGACACAGGGACTAGCGGGAGCGATACGCAGTATTTT. This codes for CASSDTGTSGSDTQYF.

V is TRBV15 and J is TRBJ2-1; 11 bases align to TRBD1. The germline V gene has CDR1 LNHNV and CDR2 YYDKDF (reference sequence). The J segment lost 8 bases and the V segment lost 4 bases, leaving 10 bases of the junction unmatched. The CDR3 runs to 16 residues. In nucleotides, the CDR3 is TGTGCCACCAGCACCAAGCCGGGACAGGGGGTGGATGAGCAGTTCTTC. Translation: CATSTKPGQGVDEQFF.

The V and J genes are TRBV4-1 and TRBJ1-1; no reliable D call. The CDR3 extends over 16 amino acids. V gave up 0 bases and J gave up 5 bases, with 16 bases separating them. The germline V gene encodes CDR1 MGHRA and CDR2 YSYEKL. CDR3 sequence: CASSQEVGGRKTEAFF. The DNA for the CDR3 is TGCGCCAGCAGCCAAGAGGTAGGAGGGCGGAAGACTGAAGCTTTCTTT.

This clone was seen only a few times. The V gene is TRBV7-8, the J gene TRBJ2-5; 9 bases match TRBD2. The CDR3 covers 18 residues. Germline V gives CDR1 SGHVS, CDR2 FQNEAQ. J was trimmed by 7 bases and V by 1 base; bases with no gene match: 16. CDR3 in amino acids: CASSLGNGMAGGPGTQYF. The CDR3 nucleotides read TGTGCCAGCAGCTTAGGAAACGGCATGGCGGGGGGGCCTGGGACCCAGTACTTC. Based on the CDR3 plus reference TRBV7-8 and TRBJ2-5, the full variable domain is GAGVSQSPRYKVAKRGQDVALRCDPISGHVSLFWYQQALGQGPEFLTYFQNEAQLDKSGLPSDRFFAERPEGSVSTLKIQRTQQEDSAVYLCASSLGNGMAGGPGTQYFGPGTRLLVL.

This clone was detected a few times. The chain recombines TRBV21-1 with TRBJ2-7; the D call TRBD2 from the table was never checked on the DNA. TRBV21-1 is recorded as a pseudogene. The CDR3 is made up of 14 amino acids. This chain's CDR3 is CASSKVEDTYEQYV. In DNA, the CDR3 is TGTGCCAGCAGCAAAGTGGAGGATACCTACGAGCAGTACGTC.

The chain uses TRBV28 and TRBJ1-5; 11 nucleotides line up with TRBD1. The CDR3 contains 18 residues. V was pared by 1 base and J by 2 bases, with 7 bases of the junction left unmatched. CDR1 MDHEN and CDR2 SYDVKM come from the germline V gene. CDR3 amino acids: CASSLSGGQGVGNQPQHF. Written as DNA, the CDR3 is TGTGCCAGCAGTTTATCCGGGGGACAGGGGGTTGGCAATCAGCCCCAGCATTTT. The complete variable domain, with remaining parts taken from reference TRBV28 and TRBJ1-5, reads DVKVTQSSRYLVKRTGEKVFLECVQDMDHENMFWYRQDPGLGLRLIYFSYDVKMKEKGDIPEGYSVSREKKERFSLILESASTNQTSMYLCASSLSGGQGVGNQPQHFGDGTRLSIL.

This clone was detected once. The V call is TRBV28, the J call TRBJ1-5; D gene ambiguous. Per the germline V gene, CDR1 is MDHEN and CDR2 is SYDVKM. This CDR3 contains 14 residues. With 6 bases removed from V and 4 bases from J, the gap between germline ends came to 13 bases. The CDR3: CASSHGPGNQPQHF. The CDR3, as DNA: TGTGCCAGCAGCCACGGCCCCGGGAATCAGCCCCAGCATTTT.

This clone was observed a single time. The J gene is TRBJ2-5, the V gene TRBV5-6; a possible D gene is TRBD2 (6 bases). The germline V gene encodes CDR1 SGHDT and CDR2 YYEEEE. The CDR3 consists of 17 residues. V was trimmed by 2 bases and J by 1 base, leaving 18 bases between them. The CDR3 is CASSFYFEGGFQETQYF. The CDR3 region has the DNA TGTGCCAGCAGCTTTTACTTCGAGGGAGGCTTCCAAGAGACCCAGTACTTC.

The rearrangement uses TRBV6-6 and TRBJ2-1, with D tentatively TRBD2 (6 bases). Trimming removed 6 bases from V and 7 bases from J, with 13 bases in between. From germline, CDR1 is MNHNY and CDR2 SVGAGI (reference sequence). This CDR3 has 13 residues. The CDR3: CASRRDLGNEQFF. Written as DNA, the CDR3 is TGTGCCAGCAGGCGGGATCTTGGGAATGAGCAGTTCTTC.

The chain joins TRBV5-1 to TRBJ2-3, with 8 bases fitting TRBD2. This CDR3 spans 16 amino acids. The V gene end was trimmed by 0 bases and the J gene end by 1 base; junction bases not matched to a gene: 4. Germline V gene sequence: CDR1 SGHRS, CDR2 YFSETQ. This CDR3 is CASSLGAGVGTDTQYF. CDR3 nucleotides: TGCGCCAGCAGCTTGGGAGCGGGAGTCGGCACAGATACGCAGTATTTT.

The CDR3 region is CASSAGQPNSPLHF. In DNA form, the CDR3 reads TGTGCCAGCAGCGCCGGACAACCCAATTCACCCCTCCACTTT. This chain joins TRBV5-4 and TRBJ1-6; D perhaps matches TRBD1 (5 bases). CDR1 and CDR2 (germline): SGHNT, YYREEE (reference sequence). Trimming shortened V by 4 bases and J by 7 bases, and 12 bases separated the two germline ends. The CDR3 has 14 residues. Supplemented by reference TRBV5-4 and TRBJ1-6, the full variable domain reads ETGVTQSPTHLIKTRGQQVTLRCSSQSGHNTVSWYQQALGQGPQFIFQYYREEENGRGNFPPRFSGLQFPNYSSELNVNALELDDSALYLCASSAGQPNSPLHFGNGTRLTVT.

The chain combines TRBV19 with TRBJ2-7; D perhaps matches TRBD1 (5 bases). Per germline, CDR1 LNHDA and CDR2 SQIVND (reference sequence). Trimming removed 10 bases at V and 2 bases at J, with 21 bases between. The CDR3 is made up of 15 amino acids. The CDR3 nucleotides are TGTGCCACCAGTAAAGTTGGCGACAGAGCCTACGAGCAGTACTTC. Amino acid sequence: CATSKVGDRAYEQYF.

In this sample, this clone turned up a few times. V is TRBV10-3 and J is TRBJ2-1, with 15 bases identical to TRBD2. The CDR3 spans 17 residues. The germline V gene encodes CDR1 ENHRY and CDR2 SYGVKD. J gave up 6 bases and V 8 bases, and 11 bases lay outside the gene matches. In DNA, the CDR3 is TGTGCCATCTCGCCCCAGCCGGGACTAGCGGGAGGCAATGAGCAGTTCTTC. It yields the protein CAISPQPGLAGGNEQFF.

This sequence joins TRBV6-1 and TRBJ1-4; D is unresolved. The CDR3 runs to 17 residues. Germline V gene lookup returns CDR1 MNHNS and CDR2 SASEGT. The ends were cut back, 3 bases at V and 8 bases at J, with 22 bases in the middle. The CDR3 loop reads CASSDEVWVTGKEKLFF. The CDR3 DNA reads TGTGCCAGCAGTGACGAGGTTTGGGTTACCGGGAAAGAAAAACTGTTTTTT.

The table lists this clone with a few counts. This rearrangement joins TRBV18 to TRBJ1-1; no firm D call. CDR3 size: 13 residues. Trimming removed 3 bases at V and 7 bases at J, with 12 bases between. Germline CDR1 and CDR2: KGHSH and LQKENI. CDR3 coding DNA: TGTGCCAGCTCACCCCAGAGGTACCGTGAAGCTTTCTTT. Translating it yields CASSPQRYREAFF. Full variable domain (rest looked up from reference TRBV18 and TRBJ1-1): NAGVMQNPRHLVRRRGQEARLRCSPMKGHSHVYWYRQLPEEGLKFMVYLQKENIIDESGMPKERFSAEFPKEGPSILRIQQVVRGDSAAYFCASSPQRYREAFFGQGTRLTVV.

This sequence joins TRBV19 and TRBJ2-3; 10 bases line up with TRBD2. J gave up 6 bases and V 7 bases, and 7 bases lay outside the gene matches. CDR1 and CDR2 from the germline V gene are LNHDA and SQIVND (reference sequence). This CDR3 comprises 14 residues. This chain's CDR3 is CASKFSGRSDTQYF. The CDR3 DNA follows: TGTGCCAGTAAATTTAGCGGGAGGAGCGATACGCAGTATTTT. The full variable domain, completed using reference TRBV19 and TRBJ2-3, is DGGITQSPKYLFRKEGQNVTLSCEQNLNHDAMYWYRQDPGQGLRLIYYSQIVNDFQKGDIAEGYSVSREKKESFPLTVTSAQKNPTAFYLCASKFSGRSDTQYFGPGTRLTVL.

J is TRBJ2-2 and V is TRBV6-5; 7 bases match TRBD2. Germline CDR1 MNHEY, CDR2 SVGAGI. J gave up 2 bases and V 8 bases, and 5 bases lay outside the gene matches. The CDR3 totals 14 residues. CDR3 loop: CASGGGRNTGELFF. The CDR3 DNA sequence: TGTGCCAGCGGGGGGGGAAGAAACACCGGGGAGCTGTTTTTT.

This clone was observed a handful of times. The gene calls are TRBV7-9 and TRBJ1-6; no clear D. The CDR3 loop spans 13 amino acids. Trimming took off 1 base at V and 7 bases at J, with 5 bases between the two ends. Germline CDR1 SEHNR, CDR2 FQNEAQ (reference sequence). The CDR3 DNA is TGTGCCAGCAGCTTAGACGGGAATTCACCCCTCCACTTT. This translates into CASSLDGNSPLHF.

This clone was counted once. The gene calls are TRBV19 and TRBJ1-5, with D tentatively TRBD1 (6 bases). The V gene's germline CDR1 is LNHDA and CDR2 SQIVND (reference sequence). The CDR3 extends over 13 amino acids. V was trimmed by 0 bases and J by 9 bases, leaving 9 bases between them. CDR3 in amino acids: CASSIDRQAPQHF. CDR3 DNA sequence: TGTGCCAGTAGTATAGACAGACAGGCGCCCCAGCATTTT.

This clone was detected a few times. J is TRBJ1-1 and V is TRBV5-1, with 7 bases matching TRBD1. Germline assignment: CDR1 SGHRS and CDR2 YFSETQ. V was pared by 2 bases and J by 6 bases, with 7 bases of the junction left unmatched. The CDR3 runs 14 residues. Here the CDR3 DNA reads TGCGCCAGCAGCTTCAAAGTAGGGGGCCCTGAAGCTTTCTTT. Its protein is CASSFKVGGPEAFF.

The gene calls are TRBV5-4 and TRBJ2-5, with 11 bases aligning to TRBD1. Germline lookup yields CDR1 SGHNT and CDR2 YYREEE (reference sequence). J lost 5 bases, V lost 4 bases, and 7 bases had no gene match. This CDR3 has 15 amino acids. CDR3 region: CASSLRTGGLETQYF. The CDR3 nucleotides read TGTGCCAGCAGCCTACGGACAGGGGGCTTGGAGACCCAGTACTTC.

This rearrangement joins TRBV7-2 to TRBJ1-2; the D gene is possibly TRBD1 (5 bases). This CDR3 comprises 13 residues. The V and J ends lost 8 bases and 8 bases respectively, with 18 bases between them. From germline, CDR1 is SGHTA and CDR2 FQGNSA. This CDR3 reads CASQDSYVGGYTF. The CDR3 DNA reads as TGTGCCAGCCAAGACAGCTATGTCGGGGGCTACACCTTC. The full variable domain, in which reference TRBV7-2 and TRBJ1-2 provide the parts outside the CDR3, is GAGVSQSPSNKVTEKGKDVELRCDPISGHTALYWYRQSLGQGLEFLIYFQGNSAPDKSGLPSDRFSAERTGGSVSTLTIQRTQQEDSAVYLCASQDSYVGGYTFGSGTRLTVV.

V gene TRBV12-5 combines with J gene TRBJ2-5; 7 bases match TRBD1. Trimming took 8 bases from V and 2 from J; bases not matched to a gene: 11. This CDR3 has 15 residues. In germline, CDR1 is LGHNT, CDR2 FRNRAP. The CDR3 DNA reads TGTGCTAGTTCTCTCTCGGGACAGATACAAGAGACCCAGTACTTC. Residues: CASSLSGQIQETQYF.